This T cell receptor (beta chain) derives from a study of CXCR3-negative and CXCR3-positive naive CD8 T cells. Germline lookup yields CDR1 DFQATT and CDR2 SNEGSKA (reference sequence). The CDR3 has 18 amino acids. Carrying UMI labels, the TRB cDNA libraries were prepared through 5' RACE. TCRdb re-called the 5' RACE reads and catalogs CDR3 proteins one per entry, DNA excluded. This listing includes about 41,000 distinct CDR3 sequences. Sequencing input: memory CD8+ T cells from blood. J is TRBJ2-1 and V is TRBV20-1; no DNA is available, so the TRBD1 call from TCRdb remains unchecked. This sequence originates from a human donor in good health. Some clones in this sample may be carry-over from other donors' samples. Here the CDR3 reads CSARGVWSGQRLENEQFF.